This paragraph covers one T cell receptor (beta chain) sequence. Its specificity is unknown. The data originate from a study of CD4 T cells in relation to SARS-CoV-2 and coronaviruses. General study results and limits: No donor gave both pre-pandemic and post-infection samples.

CDR1 SNHLY and CDR2 FYNNEI come from the germline V gene. The CDR3 has 18 residues. After removal of 0 bases from V and 1 base from J, the junction contained 7 bases not matched to a gene. Naive and memory CD4+ T cells were cultured with CEF, then survey-sequenced. Sequencing was performed with immunoSEQ multiplex PCR; in TCRdb, only in-frame clones are kept and a portion is missing. The sample lists roughly 41,000 clones, roughly 84% occurring once. The material sequenced was naive CD4+ T cells from PBMCs, cultured in vitro. Subset specified: naive CD4+ T cells isolated by negative enrichment. The TCR sequence derives from an adult with COVID-19. This chain connects TRBV2 to TRBJ2-2, with 8 bases identical to TRBD1. CDR3 in amino acids: CASSEAIRGTGNTGELFF. CDR3 bases: TGTGCCAGCAGTGAAGCGATTAGGGGGACAGGGAACACCGGGGAGCTGTTTTTT.